This passage covers 14 T cell receptor beta chains from one sample sequenced in a study of shared clonotypes between healthy human individuals. TCRdb keeps only in-frame clones here, not all; method: immunoSEQ multiplex PCR. Of 2 million to 3 million clones in the sample, 90% to 95% were seen once. The source material was naive CD4+ T cells from PBMCs. As for subset: CD45RA+ positively selected. The receptor set was obtained from a man between 18 and 29 years old in good health. Some clones in this sample may be carry-over from other donors' samples.

V and J are TRBV5-4 and TRBJ2-5, with D uncertain. Trimming shortened V by 5 bases and J by 4 bases, and 24 bases separated the two germline ends. Germline lookup yields CDR1 SGHNT and CDR2 YYREEE (reference sequence). The CDR3 extends over 17 amino acids. In DNA, the CDR3 is TGTGCCAGCAGTGTTGGTGGCTTGCGCACACCTGGAGAGACCCAGTACTTC. Protein product: CASSVGGLRTPGETQYF.

The rearrangement joins TRBV7-9 to TRBJ2-3; tentatively, D is TRBD1 or TRBD2 (5 bases each). This CDR3 is 14 amino acids long. With 0 bases removed from V and 9 bases from J, the gap between germline ends came to 13 bases. Germline V gene data show CDR1 as SEHNR and CDR2 as FQNEAQ (reference sequence). Written as DNA, the CDR3 is TGTGCCAGCAGCTTAGCTGGGACCCGGGGAACGCAGTATTTT. This codes for CASSLAGTRGTQYF.

A note on this clone: Other DNA sequences in this sample translate to the same CDR3. The gene calls are TRBV7-2 and TRBJ2-5, with D possibly TRBD1 on 6 matching bases. With 1 base removed from V and 4 bases from J, the gap between germline ends came to 7 bases. Germline-derived CDR1 and CDR2 are SGHTA and FQGNSA. The length of the CDR3 is 13 residues. The CDR3 region is CASSLVQGETQYF. CDR3 coding DNA: TGTGCCAGCAGCTTAGTACAGGGAGAGACCCAGTACTTC.

The chain combines TRBV11-1 with TRBJ2-7; TRBD2 matches 7 bases. CDR1 is SGHAT and CDR2 is FQDESV in the germline V gene (reference sequence). The CDR3 is made up of 16 amino acids. Trimming removed 5 bases from V and 0 bases from J; junction bases left unmatched: 10. DNA for the CDR3: TGTGCCAGCAGCCCCCGCGGAGCGGGAAGCTCCTACGAGCAGTACTTC. Translated, it gives CASSPRGAGSSYEQYF.

This chain joins TRBV5-1 and TRBJ2-2, with 7 bases matching TRBD1. The V segment lost 1 base and the J segment 1 base; nucleotides outside the gene matches: 7. Looked up from germline, CDR1 is SGHRS and CDR2 is YFSETQ. This CDR3 is built from 17 residues. The CDR3 loop reads CASSLRAGGRNTGELFF. DNA for the CDR3: TGCGCCAGCAGCTTGAGGGCAGGGGGAAGGAACACCGGGGAGCTGTTTTTT.

Comment on this clone: The sample holds other DNA sequences that translate to the same CDR3. This sequence joins TRBV28 and TRBJ2-7; 8 bases are shared with TRBD2. CDR3 length equals 15 residues. The V gene end was trimmed by 4 bases and the J gene end by 4 bases; junction bases not matched to a gene: 9. CDR1 is MDHEN and CDR2 is SYDVKM in the germline V gene. CDR3 loop: CASSSPGLGSYEQYF. In DNA, the CDR3 is TGTGCCAGCAGTTCACCGGGACTAGGGTCTTACGAGCAGTACTTC. Full variable domain (rest looked up from reference TRBV28 and TRBJ2-7): DVKVTQSSRYLVKRTGEKVFLECVQDMDHENMFWYRQDPGLGLRLIYFSYDVKMKEKGDIPEGYSVSREKKERFSLILESASTNQTSMYLCASSSPGLGSYEQYFGPGTRLTVT.

This CDR3 is CASSLAGGNLVNTEAFF. The CDR3 DNA reads as TGTGCCAGCAGCTTGGCCGGGGGCAACTTGGTGAACACTGAAGCTTTCTTT. The chain links TRBV5-4 to TRBJ1-1; perhaps TRBD1 as D (6 bases). The germline CDR1 and CDR2 sequences are SGHNT and YYREEE (reference sequence). V lost 0 bases to trimming and J lost 0 bases, with 15 bases between them. The CDR3 runs 17 residues. The whole variable domain, remainder taken from reference TRBV5-4 and TRBJ1-1, is ETGVTQSPTHLIKTRGQQVTLRCSSQSGHNTVSWYQQALGQGPQFIFQYYREEENGRGNFPPRFSGLQFPNYSSELNVNALELDDSALYLCASSLAGGNLVNTEAFFGQGTRLTVV.

V usage is TRBV28 and J usage is TRBJ1-2; maybe TRBD1 (6 bases). The ends were cut back, 7 bases at V and 0 bases at J, with 15 bases in the middle. Germline lookup yields CDR1 MDHEN and CDR2 SYDVKM. This CDR3 has 15 amino acids. The CDR3 sequence is CASIPRDRPNYGYTF. In DNA, the CDR3 is TGTGCCAGCATCCCCCGAGACAGGCCTAACTATGGCTACACCTTC.

The rearrangement uses TRBV28 and TRBJ1-2; D is undetermined. V lost 1 base to trimming and J lost 2 bases, with 8 bases between them. Germline CDR1 and CDR2: MDHEN and SYDVKM. The CDR3 runs 14 residues. CDR3 region: CASSLYVGNYGYTF. CDR3 in DNA: TGTGCCAGCAGTTTATACGTAGGGAACTATGGCTACACCTTC.

The chain is built from TRBV9 and TRBJ2-7, with a possible D match to TRBD1 (6 bases). Germline-derived CDR1 and CDR2 are SGDLS and YYNGEE. V was pared by 0 bases and J by 0 bases, with 10 bases between. The CDR3 is 15 amino acids. The chain's CDR3 is CASSVGTQGSYEQYF. In DNA form, the CDR3 reads TGTGCCAGCAGCGTAGGGACACAGGGCTCCTACGAGCAGTACTTC.

The V gene is TRBV9, the J gene TRBJ2-7; D might be TRBD2 (5 bases). Trimming took off 0 bases at V and 2 bases at J, with 12 bases between the two ends. The germline V gene encodes CDR1 SGDLS and CDR2 YYNGEE. CDR3 length equals 15 residues. The CDR3 loop reads CASSVVEGPTYEQYF. In nucleotides, the CDR3 is TGTGCCAGCAGCGTAGTAGAGGGTCCCACCTACGAGCAGTACTTC.

The V and J genes are TRBV20-1 and TRBJ1-2; D might be TRBD1 (6 bases). This CDR3 spans 10 amino acids. Germline loops: CDR1 DFQATT, CDR2 SNEGSKA (reference sequence). The DNA for the CDR3 is TGCGGGGGACAAAGGCAAGGCTACACCTTC. This translates into CGGQRQGYTF.

CDR3 residues: CASTATSGGARNEQFF. In DNA form, the CDR3 reads TGTGCCAGCACCGCAACGTCAGGGGGCGCGCGCAATGAGCAGTTCTTC. The J gene is TRBJ2-1, the V gene TRBV28; 8 bases agree with TRBD1. CDR3 length: 16 residues. The J segment lost 6 bases and the V segment lost 7 bases, leaving 14 bases of the junction unmatched. The V gene's germline CDR1 is MDHEN and CDR2 SYDVKM.

J is TRBJ2-7 and V is TRBV7-8, with D perhaps TRBD1 (6 bases). The CDR3 contains 16 residues. From germline, CDR1 is SGHVS and CDR2 FQNEAQ. The ends were cut back, 5 bases at V and 4 bases at J, with 21 bases in the middle. The CDR3 DNA follows: TGTGCCAGCAGCCCAAATCAGCGCAGGGGAAAGTACGAGCAGTACTTC. Residues: CASSPNQRRGKYEQYF.